The 3 T cell receptor beta chains listed next were all sequenced from one sample in a study of early T cells in non-severe SARS-CoV-2 infection. MiXCR, applied by TCRdb to the 5' RACE reads, yields one record per CDR3 protein. The sample holds about 19,000 distinct CDR3 sequences, about 4% seen once. The specimen was whole blood. The receptors shown here come from an adult who was a healthcare worker with PCR-confirmed SARS-CoV-2 infection or an uninfected control (not recorded which).

At least ten counts were recorded for this clonotype. The rearrangement links TRBV18 to TRBJ2-7; tentatively, D is TRBD1 (6 bases). This CDR3 is 14 amino acids long. The V end was cut by 2 bases, the J end by 1 base, with 9 bases between. Germline lookup yields CDR1 KGHSH and CDR2 LQKENI. The CDR3: CASSPSGTSYEQYF. The CDR3 DNA sequence: TGTGCCAGCTCACCATCTGGGACATCCTACGAGCAGTACTTC.

In its sample, this clonotype is medium-sized. This chain connects TRBV15 to TRBJ1-5; the D is unclear. V gave up 5 bases and J gave up 0 bases, with 8 bases separating them. The CDR3 covers 14 residues. In germline, CDR1 is LNHNV, CDR2 YYDKDF (reference sequence). CDR3 nucleotides: TGTGCCACCAGCTTCCAGTATAGCAATCAGCCCCAGCATTTT. Translation gives CATSFQYSNQPQHF.

The chain links TRBV5-4 to TRBJ2-3, with D tentatively TRBD2 (6 bases). Trimming removed 6 bases from V and 4 bases from J, with 18 bases in between. Germline CDR1 reads SGHNT; CDR2 reads YYREEE (reference sequence). The CDR3 extends over 15 amino acids. The DNA for the CDR3 is TGTGCCAGCACCAGAAAGAACCGGGAGTCAGATACGCAGTATTTT. Its translation is CASTRKNRESDTQYF.